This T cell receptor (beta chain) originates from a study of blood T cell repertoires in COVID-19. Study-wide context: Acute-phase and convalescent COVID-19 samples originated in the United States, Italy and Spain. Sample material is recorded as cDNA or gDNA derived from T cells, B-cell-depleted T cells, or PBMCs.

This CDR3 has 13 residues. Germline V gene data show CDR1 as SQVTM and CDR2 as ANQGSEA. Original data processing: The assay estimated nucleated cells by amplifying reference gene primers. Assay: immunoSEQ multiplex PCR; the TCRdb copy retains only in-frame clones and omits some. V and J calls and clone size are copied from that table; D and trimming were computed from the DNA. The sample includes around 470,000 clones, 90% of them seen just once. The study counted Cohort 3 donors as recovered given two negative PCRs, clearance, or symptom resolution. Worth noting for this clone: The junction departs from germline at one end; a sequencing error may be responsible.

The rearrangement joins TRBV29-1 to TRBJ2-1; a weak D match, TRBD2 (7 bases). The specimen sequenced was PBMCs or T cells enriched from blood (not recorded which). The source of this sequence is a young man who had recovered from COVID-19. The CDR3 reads CSVSSGTFRETVF. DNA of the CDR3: TGCAGCGTCTCCAGCGGGACATTTAGAGAAACTGTCTTC.